This T cell receptor (beta chain) comes out of a study of blood T cells in healthy people across ages. Study-level points and caveats: For the donors, CMV status was unknown and possibly confounded expanded clonotype changes. Estimates of total diversity, which came from one million sequenced T cells, were considered to be underestimates.

The length of the CDR3 is 13 residues. V was pared by 5 bases and J by 3 bases, with 11 bases between. Germline values: CDR1 SEHNR, CDR2 FQNEAQ (reference sequence). On this clonotype itself: The antigen is unknown.

Through a sample-barcoded 5' primer and a J-beta primer mix, a second PCR was run for about 6 to 11 cycles. TCRdb itself ran the 5' RACE reads through MiXCR, one entry per CDR3 protein. The profile shows around 1,000,000 distinct CDR3 sequences, about 25% of them singletons. The same data also contributed to another study, on T cells of mothers and their children.

This clonotype was obtained from a girl between 2 and 10 years old in good health. The sequencing input was blood. This chain uses TRBV7-9 with TRBJ2-7; D is possibly TRBD2 (5 bases). CDR3 DNA sequence: TGTGCCAGCAGCAACACCCGGGACTACGAGCAGTACTTC. Translated, it gives CASSNTRDYEQYF.